These T cell receptor beta chains were read from a single sample in a study of T cells after yellow fever vaccination. TCRdb re-derived calls from the 5' RACE reads in MiXCR, one entry per CDR3 protein. The sample shows about 220,000 distinct CDR3 sequences, 6.5% to 7.5% of them seen only once. Sequences were derived from CD4+ T cells sorted from PBMCs, sampled on the day of the yellow fever booster vaccination. The receptors were gathered from a man aged 25-45 years who received the YFV17D yellow fever vaccine. Both conserved end residues are part of each CDR3. Each record gives: V gene, J gene, D gene, clone size, CDR3 DNA, CDR3 protein. The D gene is left open where the match is weak. The size field is filled for only some rows; it gives once, few, many or a size class.

>TRBV18|TRBJ1-1|NA|NA
TGTGCCAGCTCACCTCAAGGGCGGGGGGCCGGGACTGAAGCTTTCTTT
CASSPQGRGAGTEAFF
>TRBV12-3/TRBV12-4|TRBJ2-5|TRBD2|NA
TGTGCCAGCATGTGGACTAGCGGGAGAGGGGAGACCCAGTACTTC
CASMWTSGRGETQYF
>TRBV11-3|TRBJ2-2|NA|many
TGTGCCAGCAGCTTAGGGGGGTTAACCGGGGAGCTGTTTTTT
CASSLGGLTGELFF
>TRBV5-3|TRBJ2-1|TRBD2|many
TGTGCCAGAAGCTTGGCCCCCTACGGGAGGGGAAATGAGCAGTTCTTC
CARSLAPYGRGNEQFF
>TRBV10-3|TRBJ2-3|NA|many
TGTGCCATCACCCCGTTGGGGGGCACAGATACGCAGTATTTT
CAITPLGGTDTQYF
>TRBV6-2/TRBV6-3|TRBJ1-5|TRBD1|NA
TGTGCCAGCAGTATGACAGGGGACTTCAATCAGCCCCAGCATTTT
CASSMTGDFNQPQHF
>TRBV20-1|TRBJ2-3|NA|NA
TGCAGTGCTAGAGATATCCAGCACTCGATCACAGATACGCAGTATTTT
CSARDIQHSITDTQYF
>TRBV5-1|TRBJ1-4|NA|few
TGCGCCAGCAGCCCAGACAGGAATGAAAAACTGTTTTTT
CASSPDRNEKLFF
>TRBV20-1|TRBJ1-2|NA|few
TGCAGTGCTAGAGATCTGCAGGGTCACTATGGCTACACCTTC
CSARDLQGHYGYTF
>TRBV6-5|TRBJ2-2|NA|NA
TGTGCCAGCAGTTACTCCGGCAGGGGTACCGGGGAGCTGTTTTTT
CASSYSGRGTGELFF
>TRBV7-2|TRBJ2-1|TRBD1|NA
TGTGCCAGCAGCGGCCGGACAGGGGTAGGAGACAATGAGCAGTTCTTC
CASSGRTGVGDNEQFF
>TRBV27|TRBJ2-3|NA|few
TGTGCCAGCAGCGGATGGGCCAGGGGCACAGATACGCAGTATTTT
CASSGWARGTDTQYF
>TRBV20-1|TRBJ1-3|TRBD1|few
TGCAGTGCTGGACAGGGAGGAAACACCATATATTTT
CSAGQGGNTIYF
>TRBV29-1|TRBJ2-1|NA|NA
TGCAGCGTTGCAGGGGTAGTCAATGAGCAGTTCTTC
CSVAGVVNEQFF
>TRBV12-3/TRBV12-4|TRBJ2-7|NA|NA
TGTGCCAGCAGTTGGGTTGGCGGCCAGGTCCTTTACGAGCAGTACTTC
CASSWVGGQVLYEQYF
>TRBV5-1|TRBJ1-2|NA|NA
TGCGCCAGCAGCTTGGACAGTAACTATGGCTACACCTTC
CASSLDSNYGYTF
>TRBV27|TRBJ2-2|TRBD1|many
TGTGCCAGCAGTTTACGACAGGGGTCCGGGGAGCTGTTTTTT
CASSLRQGSGELFF
>TRBV7-9|TRBJ2-7|NA|many
TGTGCCAGCAGCTTGGGGGCCTCATACGAGCAGTACTTC
CASSLGASYEQYF
>TRBV20-1|TRBJ2-3|NA|few
TGCAGTGCTAGAGCCCCGGGTGGAGTCACAGATACGCAGTATTTT
CSARAPGGVTDTQYF
>TRBV5-1|TRBJ2-6|NA|many
TGCGCCAGCAGCTTATATAGTCGGCCAGGGACCCGCTCTGGGGCCAACGTCCTGACTTTC
CASSLYSRPGTRSGANVLTF
>TRBV7-2|TRBJ2-3|NA|many
TGTGCCAGCAGCTCACACGGGACTTCTCAAAGTACGCAGTATTTT
CASSSHGTSQSTQYF
>TRBV24-1|TRBJ2-5|TRBD1|many
TGTGCCACCAGTGATCCACCGGGACAGGGACCAGAGACCCAGTACTTC
CATSDPPGQGPETQYF
>TRBV29-1|TRBJ2-4|NA|many
TGCAGCGTGTCTACGGTGGCCAAAAACATTCAGTACTTC
CSVSTVAKNIQYF
>TRBV24-1|TRBJ2-2|NA|many
TGTGCCACGGTGGGCCTTTCGTATACCGGGGAGCTGTTTTTT
CATVGLSYTGELFF
>TRBV5-1|TRBJ2-3|TRBD2|many
TGCGCCAGCAGCCTCGGTCTAGCGGGAGCAGATACGCAGTATTTT
CASSLGLAGADTQYF
>TRBV7-2|TRBJ2-5|NA|NA
TGTGCCAGCAGCTTAAATCGGGCAGAGACCCAGTACTTC
CASSLNRAETQYF
>TRBV6-5|TRBJ2-2|TRBD2|many
TGTGCCAGCAGTTACCTCGGACTAGCGGGGATTAACACCGGGGAGCTGTTTTTT
CASSYLGLAGINTGELFF
>TRBV2|TRBJ2-1|TRBD2|NA
TGTGCCAGCAGTGAAGAACTAGCGGGAGGGAAGCAGTTCTTC
CASSEELAGGKQFF
>TRBV4-3|TRBJ2-7|NA|many
TGCGCCAGCAGACAGGAGCCCAGCGGTTTCTACGAGCAGTACTTC
CASRQEPSGFYEQYF
>TRBV4-3|TRBJ1-1|NA|few
TGCGCCAGCAGCCGTTTACAGGGAGAAAACACTGAAGCTTTCTTT
CASSRLQGENTEAFF
>TRBV5-1|TRBJ2-3|NA|many
TGCGCCAGCAGCTTGACCACTTACGATACGCAGTATTTT
CASSLTTYDTQYF
>TRBV9|TRBJ2-5|NA|few
TGTGCCAGCACCAAGGGGGGCAGGGGGATGGAAGAGACCCAGTACTTC
CASTKGGRGMEETQYF
>TRBV5-1|TRBJ2-1|NA|many
TGCGCCAGCAGCTTGGAATCGCGCAATGAGCAGTTCTTC
CASSLESRNEQFF
>TRBV6-5|TRBJ2-1|TRBD1|many
TGTGCCAGCAGTCGACAGGGGGCTCAGGGAGCCGAGCAGTTCTTC
CASSRQGAQGAEQFF
>TRBV12-3/TRBV12-4|TRBJ2-4|TRBD2|many
TGTGCCAGCGGGGGGGGAAAGGCCATTCAGTACTTC
CASGGGKAIQYF
>TRBV5-6|TRBJ2-1|NA|many
TGTGCCAGCAGCTTGGACAGAAATGAGCAGTTCTTC
CASSLDRNEQFF
>TRBV20-1|TRBJ2-5|NA|many
TGCAGTGCTAGAGAAATAGGAGGATGGGAGACCCAGTACTTC
CSAREIGGWETQYF
>TRBV20-1|TRBJ2-2|NA|few
TGCAGTGCTAGCCCGTCCCGGGCCGGGGAGCTGTTTTTT
CSASPSRAGELFF
>TRBV19|TRBJ1-4|NA|few
TGTGCCAGTAGGACATTTCGGGGGATGGATGAAAAACTGTTTTTT
CASRTFRGMDEKLFF
>TRBV20-1|TRBJ2-5|NA|few
TGCAGTGCTAGGGATCACCGGGACTTTCAAGAGACCCAGTACTTC
CSARDHRDFQETQYF
>TRBV7-9|TRBJ1-2|TRBD1|many
TGTGCCAGCAGCGCCGGACAGGGAACCTATGGCTACACCTTC
CASSAGQGTYGYTF
>TRBV7-2|TRBJ2-3|TRBD1|many
TGTGCCAGCAGCACCGGGACAGCAGATACGCAGTATTTT
CASSTGTADTQYF
>TRBV6-2/TRBV6-3|TRBJ2-2|NA|many
TGTGCCAGCAGTTACGCCTCAATAACCGGGGAGCTGTTTTTT
CASSYASITGELFF
>TRBV7-2|TRBJ2-1|NA|many
TGTGCCAGCAAGGGGGGGTTCAATGAGCAGTTCTTC
CASKGGFNEQFF
>TRBV21-1|TRBJ2-2|NA|NA
TGTGCCAGCAGCAGAAATCCACAGTCTAGGACAAAGAACACCGGGGAGCTGTTTTTT
CASSRNPQSRTKNTGELFF
>TRBV7-2|TRBJ2-7|TRBD2|many
TGTGCCAGCAGTTCGACTAGCGGGAGGGCCTACGAGCAGTACTTC
CASSSTSGRAYEQYF
>TRBV4-1|TRBJ1-4|NA|NA
TGCGCCAGCAGCCAAGCGAGGGTAGCTAATGAAAAACTGTTTTTT
CASSQARVANEKLFF
>TRBV5-1|TRBJ2-5|TRBD2|few
TGCGCCAGCAGCTTGGGCTCTAGCGGGCTGGAGACCCAGTACTTC
CASSLGSSGLETQYF
>TRBV5-1|TRBJ2-7|TRBD2|few
TGCGCCAGCAGCTTGTCTAGCGGGAGGATCGCCGAGCAGTACTTC
CASSLSSGRIAEQYF
>TRBV20-1|TRBJ2-7|NA|NA
TGCAGTGTTGAGGACCGCTCCGGAGACGAGCAGTACTTC
CSVEDRSGDEQYF
>TRBV29-1|TRBJ2-5|TRBD1|many
TGCAGCGTGAAGGGAAGGGGGCCGCAAGAGACCCAGTACTTC
CSVKGRGPQETQYF
>TRBV7-9|TRBJ1-2|NA|NA
TGTGCCAGCAGCCCAAGTGACGGCTACACCTTC
CASSPSDGYTF
>TRBV3-1|TRBJ2-5|TRBD1|few
TGTGCCAGCAGTCTCGGACAGGCCGGGACCCAGTACTTC
CASSLGQAGTQYF
>TRBV3-1|TRBJ2-3|TRBD2|many
TGTGCCAGCAGCCAAACTAGCGGGTTGACAGATACGCAGTATTTT
CASSQTSGLTDTQYF
>TRBV7-2|TRBJ2-7|NA|many
TGTGCCAGCAGCTTAGCTCAGGGTGTCTACGAGCAGTACTTC
CASSLAQGVYEQYF
>TRBV20-1|TRBJ1-5|TRBD1|NA
TGCAGTGCTATAACCGGGACAGGGGTTAGCAATCAGCCCCAGCATTTT
CSAITGTGVSNQPQHF
>TRBV5-4|TRBJ2-5|NA|few
TGTGCCAGCAGCAACTTTGGGGATACCCAGTACTTC
CASSNFGDTQYF
>TRBV7-6|TRBJ2-7|NA|many
TGTGCCAGCAGCTTAGTCACTCGGCGGCTCGAGCAGTACTTC
CASSLVTRRLEQYF
>TRBV7-3|TRBJ2-1|NA|many
TGTGCCAGCAGCTCAAACAGAGACAATGAGCAGTTCTTC
CASSSNRDNEQFF
>TRBV6-2/TRBV6-3|TRBJ2-1|NA|few
TGTGCCAGCAGTACCGCTATCCTAGAGCAGTTCTTC
CASSTAILEQFF